This is a list of T cell receptor beta chains from one sample in a study of CD8 T cells in ankylosing spondylitis. A single record per CDR3 protein comes from TCRdb applying MiXCR to the 5' RACE reads. The sample includes some 38,000 distinct CDR3 sequences, 10% of them seen just once. Sequencing was carried out using blood, either unsorted or a sorted T cell fraction (not recorded which). The receptors were gathered from a male donor with ankylosing spondylitis or in good health (not recorded which). Both conserved end residues are part of each CDR3. A D gene is named only where the DNA matches it firmly. Expanded clones are given a class, and other clones once, few, many or no size at all.

D,J,V,size,DNA,CDR3
TRBD2,TRBJ2-2,TRBV7-3,many,TGTGCCAGCAGCTTAGAGGCTAGCGGGAGTCCCGCCGGGGAGCTGTTTTTT,CASSLEASGSPAGELFF
.,TRBJ2-1,TRBV5-1,many,TGCGCCAGCAGCGTGGGGGATCACAATGAGCAGTTCTTC,CASSVGDHNEQFF
.,TRBJ2-7,TRBV4-1,.,TGCGCCAGCAGCCTAGTACCGACAGAATTAAAAGCGTACGAGCAGTACTTC,CASSLVPTELKAYEQYF
TRBD2,TRBJ2-1,TRBV7-6,few,TGTGCCAGCAGCAGACTAGCGGGAGGGCCTAGCAATGAGCAGTTCTTC,CASSRLAGGPSNEQFF
TRBD1,TRBJ2-7,TRBV7-2,many,TGTGCCAGCAGCTTAGCCAGGGGGACCTACGAGCAGTACTTC,CASSLARGTYEQYF
.,TRBJ2-2,TRBV7-2,many,TGTGCCAGCAGCCCTTGGGGGGTTGGGCTGTTTTTT,CASSPWGVGLFF
TRBD2,TRBJ2-3,TRBV6-1,many,TGTGCCAGCAGTGGCGGGAGGGAAACAGATACGCAGTATTTT,CASSGGRETDTQYF
TRBD2,TRBJ2-7,TRBV14,.,TGTGCCAGCAGCCAAACTAGCGCCGACTACGAGCAGTACTTC,CASSQTSADYEQYF
.,TRBJ1-5,TRBV5-1,many,TGCGCCAGCAGCTTGGGACAGGCTCATCAGCCCCAGCATTTT,CASSLGQAHQPQHF
.,TRBJ1-6,TRBV25-1,.,TGTGCCAGCAGTGAAGGGGATGGAAATTCACCCCTCCACTTT,CASSEGDGNSPLHF
TRBD2,TRBJ2-5,TRBV7-8,many,TGTGCCAGCAGCTCCGGGACTAGCGGGAGTGCAGAGACCCAGTACTTC,CASSSGTSGSAETQYF
.,TRBJ1-2,TRBV29-1,many,TGCAGCGTTGTAGGAGGGACGGCTAACTATGGCTACACCTTC,CSVVGGTANYGYTF
.,TRBJ1-2,TRBV6-5,many,TGTGCCAGCAGTTACTCTCCGATCAGTAACTATGGCTACACCTTC,CASSYSPISNYGYTF
.,TRBJ2-1,TRBV20-1,few,TGCAGTGCTAGAGCCCCAGGAGCGGTCCTCGGTAATGAGCAGTTCTTC,CSARAPGAVLGNEQFF
TRBD2,TRBJ2-5,TRBV27,.,TGTGCCAGCAGACTAGGGACTAGCGGGAGAGCAGGAGAGACCCAGTACTTC,CASRLGTSGRAGETQYF
.,TRBJ2-4,TRBV21-1,.,TGTGCCAGCAGCAACCGGGACCTGCGGGCCAAAAACATTCAGTACTTC,CASSNRDLRAKNIQYF
.,TRBJ2-7,TRBV20-1,few,TGCAGTGCTAGGGAGGGACAGCTCTACGAGCAGTACTTC,CSAREGQLYEQYF